A selection of T cell receptor beta chains follows, all from one sample in a study of shared clonotypes between healthy human individuals. Libraries were prepared by immunoSEQ multiplex PCR; TCRdb keeps only in-frame clonotypes and omits some of them. The data show about 1 million clones, with about 75% seen just once and about 1.5% held by the top ten. Sequencing input: memory CD4+ T cells sorted from blood. The receptors derive from a man between 18 and 35 years old in good health. The CDR3 runs from the conserved cysteine through the conserved F or W. D genes are given only for firm matches. Part of the rows lack a size; the others show once, few, many or a class for expanded clones.

CDR3 DNA: TGTGCCAGTAGTACCCTGACAGGGATCTCGAACACTGAAGCTTTCTTT
CDR3 protein: CASSTLTGISNTEAFF
clone size: -
J gene: TRBJ1-1
V gene: TRBV19
D gene: TRBD1

CDR3 DNA: TGTGCCAGCAGTGAACGACAGACTAATAATTCACCCCTCCACTTT
CDR3 protein: CASSERQTNNSPLHF
clone size: once
J gene: TRBJ1-6
V gene: TRBV25-1
D gene: -

CDR3 DNA: TGTGCCAGCAGTGAGCAATCGGGAGAGACCCAGTACTTC
CDR3 protein: CASSEQSGETQYF
clone size: -
J gene: TRBJ2-5
V gene: TRBV6-4
D gene: -

CDR3 DNA: TGTGCCAGCAGCACGGAAGTGGGGATAGGGACTGAAGCTTTCTTT
CDR3 protein: CASSTEVGIGTEAFF
clone size: -
J gene: TRBJ1-1
V gene: TRBV14
D gene: -

CDR3 DNA: TGTGCCAGCTCACCCAGCAGGGATGGCTACACCTTC
CDR3 protein: CASSPSRDGYTF
clone size: few
J gene: TRBJ1-2
V gene: TRBV18
D gene: -

CDR3 DNA: TGTGCCAGTAGTCGGGACAGCTCTGGAAACACCATATATTTT
CDR3 protein: CASSRDSSGNTIYF
clone size: few
J gene: TRBJ1-3
V gene: TRBV19
D gene: TRBD1

CDR3 DNA: TGTGCCAGCAGTCGAGAAGGAGGGATGAACACTGAAGCTTTCTTT
CDR3 protein: CASSREGGMNTEAFF
clone size: -
J gene: TRBJ1-1
V gene: TRBV27
D gene: -

CDR3 DNA: TGTGCCAGCTCACCTACCCTCGGGCCTGGAAACACCATATATTTT
CDR3 protein: CASSPTLGPGNTIYF
clone size: -
J gene: TRBJ1-3
V gene: TRBV18
D gene: -

CDR3 DNA: TGTGCCAGCAGGCGGACGGACGGGGGCAAACTGTTTTTT
CDR3 protein: CASRRTDGGKLFF
clone size: -
J gene: TRBJ1-4
V gene: TRBV5-4
D gene: -

CDR3 DNA: TGTGCCAGCAGCCCCCTCTTTTGGGACAATGAGCAGTTCTTC
CDR3 protein: CASSPLFWDNEQFF
clone size: -
J gene: TRBJ2-1
V gene: TRBV7-2
D gene: -

CDR3 DNA: TGTGCCAGCAGTGAAGCGAGAAGGGGCAGGGGCAAAGCTAACTATGGCTACACCTTC
CDR3 protein: CASSEARRGRGKANYGYTF
clone size: -
J gene: TRBJ1-2
V gene: TRBV6-1
D gene: -

CDR3 DNA: TGTGCCAGCAGCTTAGTTGGGACAGGGGGATCACCCCTCCACTTT
CDR3 protein: CASSLVGTGGSPLHF
clone size: few
J gene: TRBJ1-6
V gene: TRBV7-2
D gene: TRBD1

CDR3 DNA: TGTGCCAGCAGTGGGACCCGCAACGAGCAGTACTTC
CDR3 protein: CASSGTRNEQYF
clone size: -
J gene: TRBJ2-7
V gene: TRBV6-5
D gene: -

CDR3 DNA: TGTGCCATCAGTGTGGGGGGAGCCGAGCAGTACTTC
CDR3 protein: CAISVGGAEQYF
clone size: -
J gene: TRBJ2-7
V gene: TRBV10-3
D gene: -

CDR3 DNA: TGCGCCAGCAGCCAACAGGAGAACTACGAGCAGTACTTC
CDR3 protein: CASSQQENYEQYF
clone size: -
J gene: TRBJ2-7
V gene: TRBV4-1
D gene: -

CDR3 DNA: TGTGCCAGCAGTTTACCCAGGGGTTGGAATCAGCCCCAGCATTTT
CDR3 protein: CASSLPRGWNQPQHF
clone size: -
J gene: TRBJ1-5
V gene: TRBV28
D gene: -